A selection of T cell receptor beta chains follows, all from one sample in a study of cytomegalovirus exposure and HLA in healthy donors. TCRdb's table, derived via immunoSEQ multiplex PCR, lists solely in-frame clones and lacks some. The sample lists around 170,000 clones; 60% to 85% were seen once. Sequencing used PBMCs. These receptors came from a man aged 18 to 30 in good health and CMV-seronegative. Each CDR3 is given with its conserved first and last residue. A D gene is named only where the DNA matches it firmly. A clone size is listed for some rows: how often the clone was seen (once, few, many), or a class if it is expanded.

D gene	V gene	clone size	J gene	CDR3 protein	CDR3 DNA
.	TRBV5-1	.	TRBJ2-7	CASSGTLGSYEQYF	TGCGCCAGCAGCGGTACTCTAGGATCCTACGAGCAGTACTTC
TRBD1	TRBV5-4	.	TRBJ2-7	CASSLEQGRRYEQYF	TGTGCCAGCAGCTTGGAACAGGGGCGGCGGTACGAGCAGTACTTC
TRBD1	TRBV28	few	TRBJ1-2	CASSFAFRGMDGGYTF	TGTGCCAGCAGTTTCGCCTTCAGGGGGATGGATGGCGGCTACACCTTC
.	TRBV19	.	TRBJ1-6	CASSLARFNSPLHF	TGTGCCAGTAGTCTAGCTCGTTTCAATTCACCCCTCCACTTT
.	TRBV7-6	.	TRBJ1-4	CASSPEFTANEKLFF	TGTGCCAGCAGCCCCGAATTTACGGCTAATGAAAAACTGTTTTTT
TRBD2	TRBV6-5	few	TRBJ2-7	CASSGGSGSYEQYF	TGTGCCAGCAGCGGCGGGAGTGGGTCCTACGAGCAGTACTTC
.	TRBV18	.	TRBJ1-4	CASSPPETNEKLFF	TGTGCCAGCTCACCGCCGGAGACTAATGAAAAACTGTTTTTT
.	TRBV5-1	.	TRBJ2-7	CASSPDLRGYEQYF	TGCGCCAGCAGCCCGGACTTACGGGGCTACGAGCAGTACTTC
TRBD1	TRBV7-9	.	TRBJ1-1	CASHTRGRDTEAFF	TGTGCCAGCCATACCAGGGGGCGCGACACTGAAGCTTTCTTT
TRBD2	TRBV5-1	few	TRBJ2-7	CASSPTSGRAGPRYEQYF	TGCGCCAGCAGCCCAACTAGCGGGAGGGCCGGCCCGCGTTACGAGCAGTACTTC
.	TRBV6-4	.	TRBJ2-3	CASSDSSVSDTQYF	TGTGCCAGCAGTGACTCGAGCGTATCAGATACGCAGTATTTT
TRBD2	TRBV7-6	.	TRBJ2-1	CASSFGGSYNEQFF	TGTGCCAGCAGCTTCGGGGGGTCCTACAATGAGCAGTTCTTC
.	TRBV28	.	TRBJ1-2	CASSAPRGMANYGYTF	TGTGCCAGCAGTGCTCCAAGGGGGATGGCGAACTATGGCTACACCTTC
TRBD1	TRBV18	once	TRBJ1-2	CASSHNFGTGINYGYTF	TGTGCCAGCTCCCACAACTTTGGGACAGGGATTAACTATGGCTACACCTTC
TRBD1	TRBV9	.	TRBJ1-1	CASSAGGTAHPLNTEAFF	TGTGCCAGCAGCGCCGGCGGGACAGCTCACCCACTGAACACTGAAGCTTTCTTT
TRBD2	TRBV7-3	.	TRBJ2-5	CASSSSGGAGETQYF	TGTGCCAGCAGCTCCAGCGGGGGGGCTGGAGAGACCCAGTACTTC
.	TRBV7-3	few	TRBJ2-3	CASSLGIGGNTQYF	TGTGCCAGCAGCTTAGGGATCGGGGGAAATACGCAGTATTTT
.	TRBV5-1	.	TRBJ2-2	CASRRSGDGELFF	TGCGCCAGCCGCCGATCAGGCGACGGGGAGCTGTTTTTT
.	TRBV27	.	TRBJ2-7	CASSPFRSVEGAYEQYF	TGTGCCAGCAGTCCCTTCCGATCGGTTGAGGGGGCCTACGAGCAGTACTTC
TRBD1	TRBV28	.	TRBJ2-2	CASSSPGQVTGELFF	TGTGCAAGTTCTTCACCGGGACAGGTCACCGGGGAGCTGTTTTTT
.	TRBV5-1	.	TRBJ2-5	CASSPGSRPQETQYF	TGCGCCAGCAGCCCGGGAAGCCGCCCCCAAGAGACCCAGTACTTC
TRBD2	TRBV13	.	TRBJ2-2	CASSSRLAGVTGELFF	TGTGCCAGCAGCTCCAGACTAGCGGGGGTTACCGGGGAGCTGTTTTTT
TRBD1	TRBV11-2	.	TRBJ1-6	CASSLRPGQGALISPLHF	TGTGCCAGCAGCCTTAGACCGGGACAGGGGGCGCTTATTTCACCCCTCCACTTT
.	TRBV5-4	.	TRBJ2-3	CASSSSTSPGGYTQYF	TGTGCCAGCAGCTCGAGCACCTCCCCCGGGGGATATACGCAGTATTTT
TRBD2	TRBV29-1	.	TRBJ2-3	CSVDKGLAGDADTQYF	TGCAGCGTTGATAAAGGACTAGCGGGAGACGCAGATACGCAGTATTTT
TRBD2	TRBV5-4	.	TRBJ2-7	CASGLLAGALTTYEQYF	TGTGCCAGCGGGTTACTAGCGGGAGCCCTGACGACCTACGAGCAGTACTTC
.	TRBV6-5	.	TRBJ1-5	CASSSARVGQPQHF	TGTGCCAGCAGTTCCGCCAGGGTTGGTCAGCCCCAGCATTTT
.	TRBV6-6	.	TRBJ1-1	CASSYRVASTEAFF	TGTGCCAGCAGTTACCGGGTGGCAAGCACTGAAGCTTTCTTT
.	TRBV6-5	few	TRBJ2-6	CASSVGGTGANVLTF	TGTGCCAGCAGTGTCGGGGGAACTGGGGCCAACGTCCTGACTTTC
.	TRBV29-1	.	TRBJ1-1	CSVAQIEAFF	TGCAGCGTTGCGCAGATTGAAGCTTTCTTT
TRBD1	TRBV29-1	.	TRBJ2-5	CSVERRDRGQFSRVETQYF	TGCAGCGTTGAAAGGCGCGACAGGGGGCAATTCAGTCGTGTAGAGACCCAGTACTTC
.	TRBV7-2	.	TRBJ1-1	CASSRQVTEAFF	TGTGCCAGCAGCCGACAGGTCACTGAAGCTTTCTTT
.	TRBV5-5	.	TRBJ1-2	CASSLVEGRAYGYTF	TGTGCCAGCAGCTTGGTGGAGGGCCGCGCCTATGGCTACACCTTC
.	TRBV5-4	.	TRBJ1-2	CASSLVGGNYGYTF	TGTGCCAGCAGCTTGGTGGGGGGGAACTATGGCTACACCTTC
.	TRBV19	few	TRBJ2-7	CASSTRSGGSSYEQYF	TGTGCCAGTAGTACCCGCTCTGGCGGCTCCTCCTACGAGCAGTACTTC
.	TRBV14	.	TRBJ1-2	CASSHAGQGGYGYTF	TGTGCCAGCAGCCATGCGGGGCAGGGAGGCTATGGCTACACCTTC
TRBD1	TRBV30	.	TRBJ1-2	CAWSSTGLYGYTF	TGTGCCTGGAGTTCGACAGGGCTCTATGGCTACACCTTC
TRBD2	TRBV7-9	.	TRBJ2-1	CASSSRGLADYNEQFF	TGTGCCAGCAGCTCCCGAGGTCTAGCGGACTACAATGAGCAGTTCTTC
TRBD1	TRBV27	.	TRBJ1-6	CASSLGQGFDSPLHF	TGTGCCAGCAGTTTGGGACAGGGATTTGATTCACCCCTCCACTTT
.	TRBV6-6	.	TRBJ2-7	CASSYVPGTWEQYF	TGTGCCAGCAGTTATGTTCCCGGGACTTGGGAGCAGTACTTC
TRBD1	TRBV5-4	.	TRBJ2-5	CASSFRGRETQYF	TGTGCCAGCAGCTTCAGGGGGCGGGAGACCCAGTACTTC
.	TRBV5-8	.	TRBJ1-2	CASSLAERAEPNYGYTF	TGTGCCAGCAGCTTGGCCGAGAGGGCGGAACCTAACTATGGCTACACCTTC
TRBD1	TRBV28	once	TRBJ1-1	CASSLWAGGNTEAFF	TGTGCCAGCAGTTTATGGGCAGGGGGGAACACTGAAGCTTTCTTT
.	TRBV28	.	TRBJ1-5	CASSLAWAPNQPQHF	TGTGCCAGCAGTTTAGCGTGGGCCCCAAATCAGCCCCAGCATTTT
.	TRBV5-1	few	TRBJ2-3	CASSLMLATADTQYF	TGCGCCAGCAGCTTGATGCTAGCGACAGCAGATACGCAGTATTTT
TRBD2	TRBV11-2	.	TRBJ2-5	CASSLGAGGGRAQYF	TGTGCCAGCAGCTTAGGGGCGGGGGGTGGCCGGGCCCAGTACTTC
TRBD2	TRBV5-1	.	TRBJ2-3	CASSLMGTSTDTQYF	TGCGCCAGCAGCTTAATGGGGACTAGTACAGATACGCAGTATTTT
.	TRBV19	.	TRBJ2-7	CASSRDTARYEQYF	TGTGCCAGTAGTCGTGACACAGCCCGCTACGAGCAGTACTTC
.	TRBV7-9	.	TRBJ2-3	CASSLDASPDTQYF	TGTGCCAGCAGCTTAGACGCGAGCCCAGATACGCAGTATTTT
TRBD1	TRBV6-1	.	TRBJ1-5	CASIHRGQRNQPQHF	TGTGCCAGCATTCACAGGGGGCAAAGGAATCAGCCCCAGCATTTT
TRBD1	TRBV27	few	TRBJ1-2	CASSSGQVGRYTF	TGTGCCAGCAGCTCCGGACAGGTTGGGCGCTACACCTTC
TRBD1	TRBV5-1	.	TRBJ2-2	CASSLALGTGGTGELFF	TGCGCCAGCAGCTTGGCCCTCGGGACAGGGGGCACCGGGGAGCTGTTTTTT
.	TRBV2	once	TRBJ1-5	CASSDPIQPQHF	TGTGCCAGCAGTGACCCCATTCAGCCCCAGCATTTT
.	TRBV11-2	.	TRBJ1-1	CASSFVEGVRPTEAFF	TGTGCCAGCAGCTTCGTCGAAGGGGTCAGGCCCACTGAAGCTTTCTTT
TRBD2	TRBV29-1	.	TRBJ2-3	CSVPRRGASADTQYF	TGCAGCGTCCCCAGGCGGGGGGCCTCGGCAGATACGCAGTATTTT
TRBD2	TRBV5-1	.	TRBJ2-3	CASSSSPGLEVNPQYF	TGCGCCAGCAGTTCTTCCCCGGGACTAGAGGTGAATCCGCAGTATTTT
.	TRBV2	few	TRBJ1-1	CASSDRGEAFF	TGTGCCAGCAGTGACAGGGGAGAAGCTTTCTTT